These T cell receptor beta chains were read from a single sample in a study of identifying expanded T cells in peripheral blood. Assay used: immunoSEQ multiplex PCR; TCRdb lists only in-frame clones, some missing. The sample has approximately 120,000 clones, about 80% seen once. The sample consisted of blood. These TCRs come from a person between 18 and 75 years old in good health. Each CDR3 is given with its conserved first and last residue. The D gene is left open where the match is weak. Some rows mark clone size as missing; the rest say once, few, many or name a class of expanded clone.

v_gene: TRBV5-1
j_gene: TRBJ2-1
d_gene: TRBD2
abundance: .
CDR3aa: CASSLGLAGGSYNEQFF
CDR3nt: TGCGCCAGCAGCTTGGGACTAGCGGGGGGCTCCTACAATGAGCAGTTCTTC

v_gene: TRBV12-5
j_gene: TRBJ2-2
d_gene: .
abundance: .
CDR3aa: CASGLVTRSGFLANTGELFF
CDR3nt: TGTGCTAGTGGTTTGGTGACCCGATCAGGGTTCCTGGCGAACACCGGGGAGCTGTTTTTT

v_gene: TRBV30
j_gene: TRBJ2-7
d_gene: TRBD1
abundance: .
CDR3aa: CAWNTGTVEQYF
CDR3nt: TGTGCCTGGAACACCGGGACAGTCGAGCAGTACTTC

v_gene: TRBV5-6
j_gene: TRBJ2-4
d_gene: TRBD2
abundance: .
CDR3aa: CASSAGLAENIQYF
CDR3nt: TGTGCCAGCAGCGCAGGACTAGCCGAAAACATTCAGTACTTC

v_gene: TRBV9
j_gene: TRBJ1-2
d_gene: .
abundance: .
CDR3aa: CASSVSPHRTATVYGYTF
CDR3nt: TGTGCCAGCAGCGTAAGCCCCCATAGGACAGCGACCGTCTATGGCTACACCTTC

v_gene: TRBV7-9
j_gene: TRBJ2-7
d_gene: .
abundance: .
CDR3aa: CASGTGQFSNEQYF
CDR3nt: TGTGCCAGCGGAACCGGACAATTTTCCAACGAGCAGTACTTC

v_gene: TRBV7-9
j_gene: TRBJ1-5
d_gene: .
abundance: .
CDR3aa: CASSSWRDQPQHF
CDR3nt: TGTGCCAGCAGCTCTTGGCGGGATCAGCCCCAGCATTTT

v_gene: TRBV9
j_gene: TRBJ2-2
d_gene: .
abundance: .
CDR3aa: CASSKNTGELFF
CDR3nt: TGTGCCAGCAGCAAAAACACCGGGGAGCTGTTTTTT

v_gene: TRBV29-1
j_gene: TRBJ2-7
d_gene: .
abundance: .
CDR3aa: CSVPGDRHEQYF
CDR3nt: TGCAGCGTTCCAGGGGATCGCCACGAGCAGTACTTC

v_gene: TRBV15
j_gene: TRBJ2-4
d_gene: .
abundance: .
CDR3aa: CATSGSGKNIQYF
CDR3nt: TGTGCCACCAGCGGAAGCGGCAAAAACATTCAGTACTTC

v_gene: TRBV2
j_gene: TRBJ1-1
d_gene: .
abundance: once
CDR3aa: CASSGDATEAFF
CDR3nt: TGTGCCAGCAGTGGAGATGCCACTGAAGCTTTCTTT

v_gene: TRBV5-6
j_gene: TRBJ2-7
d_gene: .
abundance: .
CDR3aa: CASSFTGLYEQYF
CDR3nt: TGTGCCAGCAGCTTTACAGGGCTCTACGAGCAGTACTTC

v_gene: TRBV7-2
j_gene: TRBJ1-6
d_gene: .
abundance: .
CDR3aa: CASSSRTPSSPLHF
CDR3nt: TGTGCCAGCAGCTCTCGGACGCCCTCTTCACCCCTCCACTTT

v_gene: TRBV7-8
j_gene: TRBJ1-2
d_gene: TRBD1
abundance: .
CDR3aa: CASSPAVQGARGYTF
CDR3nt: TGTGCCAGCAGCCCAGCAGTGCAGGGGGCGCGGGGCTACACCTTC

v_gene: TRBV12-5
j_gene: TRBJ1-5
d_gene: TRBD1
abundance: .
CDR3aa: CASGLDRGRGYSNQPQHF
CDR3nt: TGTGCTAGTGGTTTGGACAGGGGGCGAGGATATAGCAATCAGCCCCAGCATTTT

v_gene: TRBV4-3
j_gene: TRBJ1-6
d_gene: .
abundance: few
CDR3aa: CASSQAAMPANSPLHF
CDR3nt: TGCGCCAGCAGCCAAGCGGCGATGCCGGCTAATTCACCCCTCCACTTT

v_gene: TRBV10-1
j_gene: TRBJ2-2
d_gene: .
abundance: .
CDR3aa: CASSFCGTVNTGELFF
CDR3nt: TGCGCCAGCAGTTTTTGCGGGACTGTAAACACCGGGGAGCTGTTTTTT

v_gene: TRBV4-1
j_gene: TRBJ1-4
d_gene: .
abundance: .
CDR3aa: CASSQVQAGSGKLFF
CDR3nt: TGCGCCAGCAGCCAAGTGCAGGCGGGGAGTGGAAAACTGTTTTTT

v_gene: TRBV14
j_gene: TRBJ2-1
d_gene: TRBD1
abundance: .
CDR3aa: CASSQVGTGPLF
CDR3nt: TGTGCCAGCAGCCAAGTAGGGACAGGGCCCCTCTTC

v_gene: TRBV6-5
j_gene: TRBJ1-5
d_gene: .
abundance: .
CDR3aa: CASSLQGNQPQHF
CDR3nt: TGTGCCAGCAGTCTACAGGGTAATCAGCCCCAGCATTTT

v_gene: TRBV5-1
j_gene: TRBJ2-6
d_gene: .
abundance: .
CDR3aa: CASSLNPGGTSGANVLTF
CDR3nt: TGCGCCAGCAGCTTGAACCCGGGCGGGACCTCTGGGGCCAACGTCCTGACTTTC

v_gene: TRBV6-1
j_gene: TRBJ1-1
d_gene: .
abundance: .
CDR3aa: CASSFGGVNTEAFF
CDR3nt: TGTGCCAGTTCTTTTGGGGGGGTTAACACTGAAGCTTTCTTT

v_gene: TRBV5-1
j_gene: TRBJ1-1
d_gene: .
abundance: once
CDR3aa: CASSPTPLTRGEAFF
CDR3nt: TGCGCCAGCAGCCCCACACCATTAACTAGAGGCGAAGCTTTCTTT

v_gene: TRBV18
j_gene: TRBJ1-4
d_gene: .
abundance: .
CDR3aa: CASSPQGTNEKLFF
CDR3nt: TGTGCCAGCTCACCTCAGGGGACTAATGAAAAACTGTTTTTT

v_gene: TRBV5-6
j_gene: TRBJ1-2
d_gene: .
abundance: .
CDR3aa: CASSLGDITYGYTF
CDR3nt: TGTGCCAGCAGCTTGGGGGACATAACCTATGGCTACACCTTC

v_gene: TRBV5-1
j_gene: TRBJ2-5
d_gene: .
abundance: .
CDR3aa: CASSGLLDGETQYF
CDR3nt: TGCGCCAGCAGCGGGTTACTAGACGGGGAGACCCAGTACTTC

v_gene: TRBV5-5
j_gene: TRBJ1-3
d_gene: .
abundance: .
CDR3aa: CASIAKGVPSGNTIYF
CDR3nt: TGTGCCAGCATCGCAAAGGGCGTCCCTTCTGGAAACACCATATATTTT

v_gene: TRBV7-6
j_gene: TRBJ1-1
d_gene: .
abundance: .
CDR3aa: CASSLPPMNTEAFF
CDR3nt: TGTGCCAGCAGCTTACCACCCATGAACACTGAAGCTTTCTTT

v_gene: TRBV18
j_gene: TRBJ1-1
d_gene: .
abundance: .
CDR3aa: CASSNTEYTEAFF
CDR3nt: TGTGCCAGCTCAAACACAGAGTACACTGAAGCTTTCTTT

v_gene: TRBV7-8
j_gene: TRBJ1-6
d_gene: TRBD1
abundance: once
CDR3aa: CASSHPRGLTGTASPLHF
CDR3nt: TGTGCCAGCAGCCACCCCCGGGGCCTGACAGGGACGGCTTCACCCCTCCACTTT

v_gene: TRBV7-3
j_gene: TRBJ1-6
d_gene: TRBD1
abundance: .
CDR3aa: CASSPTGPYNSPLHF
CDR3nt: TGTGCCAGCAGCCCGACAGGGCCCTATAATTCACCCCTCCACTTT

v_gene: TRBV6-5
j_gene: TRBJ1-5
d_gene: .
abundance: .
CDR3aa: CASSYSSNQPQHF
CDR3nt: TGTGCCAGCAGTTACTCTAGCAATCAGCCCCAGCATTTT

v_gene: TRBV19
j_gene: TRBJ1-5
d_gene: TRBD1
abundance: .
CDR3aa: CASSRPRDRGYQPQHF
CDR3nt: TGTGCCAGTAGTAGACCCCGGGACAGGGGTTATCAGCCCCAGCATTTT

v_gene: TRBV30
j_gene: TRBJ1-6
d_gene: .
abundance: few
CDR3aa: CAWSPSSGANSPLHF
CDR3nt: TGTGCCTGGAGTCCTTCATCAGGGGCGAATTCACCCCTCCACTTT

v_gene: TRBV5-1
j_gene: TRBJ2-2
d_gene: .
abundance: .
CDR3aa: CASSLYTGRTGELFF
CDR3nt: TGCGCCAGCAGCTTGTATACAGGACGAACCGGGGAGCTGTTTTTT

v_gene: TRBV7-8
j_gene: TRBJ2-3
d_gene: TRBD1
abundance: .
CDR3aa: CASSFDRGRSQYF
CDR3nt: TGTGCCAGCAGCTTCGACAGGGGGCGGTCGCAGTATTTT

v_gene: TRBV6-1
j_gene: TRBJ2-7
d_gene: TRBD1
abundance: .
CDR3aa: CASGTGPYEQYF
CDR3nt: TGTGCCAGCGGGACAGGCCCCTACGAGCAGTACTTC

v_gene: TRBV5-1
j_gene: TRBJ1-1
d_gene: .
abundance: .
CDR3aa: CASSLVRGITEAFF
CDR3nt: TGCGCCAGCAGCTTGGTCCGGGGAATCACTGAAGCTTTCTTT

v_gene: TRBV25-1
j_gene: TRBJ2-3
d_gene: TRBD1
abundance: .
CDR3aa: CASSGPDREPTDTQYF
CDR3nt: TGTGCCAGCAGTGGACCGGACAGGGAGCCCACAGATACGCAGTATTTT

v_gene: TRBV5-1
j_gene: TRBJ2-1
d_gene: .
abundance: .
CDR3aa: CASSLTTGEPHNEQFF
CDR3nt: TGCGCCAGCAGCCTCACAACAGGAGAACCCCATAATGAGCAGTTCTTC

v_gene: TRBV18
j_gene: TRBJ2-5
d_gene: .
abundance: once
CDR3aa: CASSPRIGIQETQYF
CDR3nt: TGTGCCAGCTCACCGAGAATCGGGATTCAAGAGACCCAGTACTTC

v_gene: TRBV6-5
j_gene: TRBJ1-2
d_gene: .
abundance: .
CDR3aa: CASSYSQYYGYTF
CDR3nt: TGTGCCAGCAGTTACTCACAGTACTATGGCTACACCTTC

v_gene: TRBV11-2
j_gene: TRBJ2-3
d_gene: TRBD1
abundance: .
CDR3aa: CASSWTGADTQYF
CDR3nt: TGTGCCAGCAGCTGGACAGGTGCAGATACGCAGTATTTT

v_gene: TRBV6-4
j_gene: TRBJ2-3
d_gene: TRBD1
abundance: .
CDR3aa: CASSYDRAADTQYF
CDR3nt: TGTGCCAGCAGTTATGACAGGGCCGCAGATACGCAGTATTTT

v_gene: TRBV5-4
j_gene: TRBJ1-1
d_gene: .
abundance: .
CDR3aa: CASSLDSLTSEAFF
CDR3nt: TGTGCCAGCAGCTTGGACAGCCTAACGTCTGAAGCTTTCTTT

v_gene: TRBV11-3
j_gene: TRBJ2-5
d_gene: .
abundance: .
CDR3aa: CASGQGQTPQETQYF
CDR3nt: TGTGCCAGCGGCCAGGGGCAGACCCCTCAAGAGACCCAGTACTTC

v_gene: TRBV29-1
j_gene: TRBJ2-5
d_gene: .
abundance: few
CDR3aa: CSVRGGARGFQETQYF
CDR3nt: TGCAGCGTGAGGGGAGGGGCGAGGGGGTTCCAAGAGACCCAGTACTTC

v_gene: TRBV25-1
j_gene: TRBJ2-5
d_gene: TRBD2
abundance: .
CDR3aa: CASSGSGGGRETQYF
CDR3nt: TGTGCCAGCAGTGGGTCTGGGGGGGGGAGAGAGACCCAGTACTTC

v_gene: TRBV7-2
j_gene: TRBJ1-2
d_gene: .
abundance: .
CDR3aa: CASSLVTGGYGYTF
CDR3nt: TGTGCCAGCAGCTTAGTCACGGGGGGCTATGGCTACACCTTC

v_gene: TRBV2
j_gene: TRBJ2-2
d_gene: TRBD2
abundance: few
CDR3aa: CASRFSSGGLDTGELFF
CDR3nt: TGTGCCAGCAGGTTTTCTAGCGGGGGTTTAGACACCGGGGAGCTGTTTTTT

v_gene: TRBV6-1
j_gene: TRBJ2-7
d_gene: .
abundance: once
CDR3aa: CASIEVYEQYF
CDR3nt: TGTGCCAGCATAGAGGTCTACGAGCAGTACTTC

v_gene: TRBV18
j_gene: TRBJ2-2
d_gene: .
abundance: .
CDR3aa: CASSLNGDTGELFF
CDR3nt: TGTGCCAGCTCCTTAAACGGGGACACCGGGGAGCTGTTTTTT

v_gene: TRBV6-1
j_gene: TRBJ2-3
d_gene: TRBD2
abundance: .
CDR3aa: CASNAGLAGADTQYF
CDR3nt: TGTGCCAGCAATGCAGGGCTAGCGGGGGCAGATACGCAGTATTTT

v_gene: TRBV15
j_gene: TRBJ1-1
d_gene: .
abundance: .
CDR3aa: CATSRDLGNTEAFF
CDR3nt: TGTGCCACCAGCAGAGATTTGGGGAACACTGAAGCTTTCTTT

v_gene: TRBV29-1
j_gene: TRBJ1-2
d_gene: .
abundance: .
CDR3aa: CSVEEGAYGYTF
CDR3nt: TGCAGCGTTGAAGAAGGGGCCTATGGCTACACCTTC

v_gene: TRBV29-1
j_gene: TRBJ2-3
d_gene: TRBD2
abundance: .
CDR3aa: CSVVILAGTGNTQYF
CDR3nt: TGCAGCGTTGTAATATTAGCGGGGACCGGGAATACGCAGTATTTT

v_gene: TRBV14
j_gene: TRBJ1-3
d_gene: .
abundance: .
CDR3aa: CASSQGGTIYF
CDR3nt: TGTGCCAGCAGCCAGGGGGGCACCATATATTTT

v_gene: TRBV19
j_gene: TRBJ2-1
d_gene: .
abundance: .
CDR3aa: CASSILGNEQFF
CDR3nt: TGTGCCAGTAGTATTCTGGGCAATGAGCAGTTCTTC

v_gene: TRBV18
j_gene: TRBJ1-1
d_gene: .
abundance: .
CDR3aa: CASSRAMMNTEAFF
CDR3nt: TGTGCCAGCTCACGGGCCATGATGAACACTGAAGCTTTCTTT

v_gene: TRBV5-5
j_gene: TRBJ1-2
d_gene: .
abundance: .
CDR3aa: CASSLGWGAPNYGYTF
CDR3nt: TGTGCCAGCAGCTTGGGGTGGGGGGCACCTAACTATGGCTACACCTTC